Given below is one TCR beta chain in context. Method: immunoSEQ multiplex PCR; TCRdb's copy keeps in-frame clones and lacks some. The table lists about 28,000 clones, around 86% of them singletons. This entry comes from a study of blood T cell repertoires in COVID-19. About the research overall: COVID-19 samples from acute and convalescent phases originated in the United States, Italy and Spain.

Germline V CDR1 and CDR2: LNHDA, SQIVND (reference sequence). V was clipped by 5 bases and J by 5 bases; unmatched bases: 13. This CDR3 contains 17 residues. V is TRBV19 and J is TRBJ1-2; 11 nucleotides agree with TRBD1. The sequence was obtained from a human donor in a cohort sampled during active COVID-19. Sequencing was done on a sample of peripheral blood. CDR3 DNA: TGTGCCAGTAGTGGCCGGGACAGGGGGTATCTTGAATATGGCTACACCTTC. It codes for CASSGRDRGYLEYGYTF.